The 21 T cell receptor beta chains below were found in one sample sequenced in a study of blood T cells in healthy people across ages. Primed by a sample-barcoded 5' primer and a J-beta primer mix, a second PCR proceeded for roughly 6 to 12 cycles. TCRdb re-called the 5' RACE reads through MiXCR, storing one row per CDR3 protein. The repertoire holds 700,000 to 1,000,000 distinct CDR3 sequences, with around 42% as singletons. The sequencing sample was made of blood. These TCRs come from a man between 60 and 70 years old in good health.

Concerning this clonotype: One junction end disagrees with the germline gene, perhaps due to a read error. V and J are TRBV15 and TRBJ2-1, with D tentatively TRBD1 or TRBD2 (5 bases each). CDR3 size: 14 residues. The germline V gene encodes CDR1 LNHNV and CDR2 YYDKDF (reference sequence). The CDR3 DNA sequence: TGTGCCACCAGGAGGGGAAGCTCCTGCAATGAGCAGTTCTTC. Protein sequence: CATRRGSSCNEQFF. Full variable domain (rest looked up from reference TRBV15 and TRBJ2-1): DAMVIQNPRYQVTQFGKPVTLSCSQTLNHNVMYWYQQKSSQAPKLLFHYYDKDFNNEADTPDNFQSRRPNTSFCFLDIRSPGLGDTAMYLCATRRGSSCNEQFFGPGTRLTVL.

This clonotype was seen a handful of times. This chain links TRBV12-3 or TRBV12-4 with TRBJ1-2; 8 nucleotides agree with TRBD1. The V gene end was trimmed by 6 bases and the J gene end by 3 bases; junction bases not matched to a gene: 9. The CDR3 loop spans 15 amino acids. For the CDR3, the DNA is TGTGCCAGCAGAAACACAGGGGGAGTGGACTATGGCTACACCTTC. Translated, it gives CASRNTGGVDYGYTF.

The genes are TRBV11-2 and TRBJ1-6; TRBD1 aligns across 7 bases. This CDR3 has 15 residues. Trimming took 2 bases from V and 12 from J; bases not matched to a gene: 10. CDR1 is SGHAT and CDR2 is FQNNGV in the germline V gene. The CDR3 DNA sequence: TGTGCCAGCAGCTTATCTAGGGACAGTGTAGGACCCCTCCACTTT. Its translation: CASSLSRDSVGPLHF.

This clonotype was observed a handful of times. The rearrangement links TRBV12-3 or TRBV12-4 to TRBJ1-2; D gene ambiguous. This CDR3 is built from 12 residues. Between the trimmed V and J ends, which lost 4 bases and 7 bases, there was a span of 10 bases. CDR3 DNA sequence: TGTGCCAGCAGTTACCGGGTCGGTGGCTACACCTTC. This encodes CASSYRVGGYTF.

The chain joins TRBV6-5 to TRBJ2-3; 8 bases are a match to TRBD1. The CDR3 is 13 amino acids. In germline, CDR1 is MNHEY, CDR2 SVGAGI. With V trimmed by 4 bases and J by 9 bases, 6 bases remained unmatched. CDR3 bases: TGTGCCAGCAGTTCCTACGACAGGGGAACGCAGTATTTT. It encodes CASSSYDRGTQYF.

Many counts were recorded for this clonotype. The V call is TRBV7-2, the J call TRBJ2-6; 7 bases match TRBD1. From germline, CDR1 is SGHTA and CDR2 FQGNSA. The CDR3 extends over 20 amino acids. J lost 0 bases, V lost 5 bases, and 16 bases had no gene match. The CDR3 loop reads CASSSRTGSKISSGANVLTF. CDR3 nucleotide sequence: TGTGCCAGCAGCAGCCGGACAGGAAGTAAAATTTCCTCTGGGGCCAACGTCCTGACTTTC. Complete variable domain (other parts from reference TRBV7-2 and TRBJ2-6): GAGVSQSPSNKVTEKGKDVELRCDPISGHTALYWYRQSLGQGLEFLIYFQGNSAPDKSGLPSDRFSAERTGGSVSTLTIQRTQQEDSAVYLCASSSRTGSKISSGANVLTFGAGSRLTVL.

The rearrangement uses TRBV12-3 or TRBV12-4 and TRBJ2-5, with D possibly matching TRBD2 (7 bases). V lost 1 base, J lost 1 base, and 13 bases lay in between. This CDR3 contains 16 residues. In DNA, the CDR3 is TGTGCCAGCAGTTTAGGGGCGGGGGCGCTCCAAGAGACCCAGTACTTC. Protein: CASSLGAGALQETQYF.

The chain couples TRBV2 to TRBJ2-5; D remains ambiguous. Germline CDR1 and CDR2: SNHLY and FYNNEI. The CDR3 is 12 amino acids. V lost 8 bases, J lost 2 bases, and 9 bases lay in between. The CDR3 sequence: CASLVTQETQYF. The CDR3 DNA sequence: TGTGCCAGCCTCGTAACTCAAGAGACCCAGTACTTC.

This clonotype was detected ten times or more. The CDR3 is CASSGRWGETQYF. CDR3 DNA: TGTGCCAGCAGCGGGAGGTGGGGGGAGACCCAGTACTTC. The V and J genes are TRBV7-2 and TRBJ2-5; perhaps TRBD2 as D (6 bases). The CDR3 sequence is 13 residues long. CDR1 and CDR2 (germline): SGHTA, FQGNSA. Trimming cost V 5 bases and J 5 bases, with 12 bases left between them. The full variable domain, its missing parts supplied by reference TRBV7-2 and TRBJ2-5, is GAGVSQSPSNKVTEKGKDVELRCDPISGHTALYWYRQSLGQGLEFLIYFQGNSAPDKSGLPSDRFSAERTGGSVSTLTIQRTQQEDSAVYLCASSGRWGETQYFGPGTRLLVL.

The table lists this clonotype with a few counts. The chain couples TRBV5-6 to TRBJ2-7; a weak D match, TRBD2 (6 bases). Trimming removed 3 bases from V and 3 bases from J, with 16 bases in between. The germline gives CDR1 SGHDT, CDR2 YYEEEE. The CDR3 consists of 15 residues. CDR3 nucleotides: TGTGCCAGCAGCTCCATGGGACTGATTGACTACGAGCAGTACTTC. Translated, it gives CASSSMGLIDYEQYF.

CDR3 nucleotides: TGTGCCAGCAGCTTTCCAGGGGTGGGGAATGAGCAGTTCTTC. This gives the protein CASSFPGVGNEQFF. This chain connects TRBV7-9 to TRBJ2-1, with D possibly being TRBD1 (6 bases). The CDR3 length is 14 residues. V dropped 3 bases and J dropped 7 bases, with 13 bases sitting between them. CDR1 SEHNR and CDR2 FQNEAQ come from the germline V gene (reference sequence).

CDR3 sequence reads: CSASKPIAGLYNEQFF. The CDR3 coding sequence is TGCAGTGCTTCTAAACCTATAGCGGGCCTATACAATGAGCAGTTCTTC. This chain uses TRBV20-1 with TRBJ2-1, with 7 bases lining up with TRBD2. J was trimmed by 4 bases and V by 5 bases; bases with no gene match: 14. CDR3 size: 16 residues. Per the germline V gene, CDR1 is DFQATT and CDR2 is SNEGSKA (reference sequence).

Remarks on this clonotype: It is likely a read error, because the conserved phenylalanine at the end of the CDR3 is missing. The chain is built from TRBV7-2 and TRBJ2-7, with D hard to call. Germline V lookup: CDR1 SGHTA, CDR2 FQGNSA. V lost 4 bases to trimming and J lost 4 bases, with 20 bases between them. The CDR3 spans 16 residues. CDR3 bases: TGTGCCAGCAGCTCGTCCCCCGTGAACGGCAGATACGAGCAGTACTAC. It yields the protein CASSSSPVNGRYEQYY.

The J gene is TRBJ1-4, the V gene TRBV30, with TRBD1 as a possible D gene (5 bases). Deletions cut 4 bases from V and 5 bases from J, with 14 bases between. The CDR3 contains 14 residues. Germline loops: CDR1 GTSNPN, CDR2 SVGIG (reference sequence). The CDR3 here is CAWTFGQGNEKLFF. The CDR3 bases are TGTGCCTGGACCTTCGGGCAGGGAAATGAAAAACTGTTTTTT. Looking up the rest from reference TRBV30 and TRBJ1-4 gives the full variable domain: SQTIHQWPATLVQPVGSPLSLECTVEGTSNPNLYWYRQAAGRGLQLLFYSVGIGQISSEVPQNLSASRPQDRQFILSSKKLLLSDSGFYLCAWTFGQGNEKLFFGSGTQLSVL.

The J gene is TRBJ1-4, the V gene TRBV12-3 or TRBV12-4, with 7 bases matching TRBD1. This CDR3 has 11 amino acids. V lost 7 bases, J lost 8 bases, and 1 base stayed unmatched. The CDR3 nucleotides are TGTGCCAGCACAGGGGGGGAAAAACTGTTTTTT. Translated, it gives CASTGGEKLFF.

This clonotype has a count of ten or more. The genes are TRBV4-1 and TRBJ2-5; 9 bases line up with TRBD2. The CDR3 has 14 residues. Germline assignment: CDR1 MGHRA and CDR2 YSYEKL. V gave up 4 bases and J gave up 5 bases; unmatched junction bases: 5. Here the CDR3 reads CASSPAGGLETQYF. CDR3 sequence (DNA): TGCGCCAGCAGCCCAGCGGGGGGCCTGGAGACCCAGTACTTC.

This clonotype was detected a few times. The V and J genes are TRBV7-2 and TRBJ2-7; D could derive from TRBD1 or TRBD2 (5 bases each). The CDR3 covers 13 residues. The germline CDR1 and CDR2 sequences are SGHTA and FQGNSA. Trimming removed 3 bases from V and 1 base from J, with 7 bases in between. The CDR3 here is CASSLGESYEQYF. The CDR3 region has the DNA TGTGCCAGCAGCTTGGGGGAATCCTACGAGCAGTACTTC. The whole variable domain, filled in from reference TRBV7-2 and TRBJ2-7, reads GAGVSQSPSNKVTEKGKDVELRCDPISGHTALYWYRQSLGQGLEFLIYFQGNSAPDKSGLPSDRFSAERTGGSVSTLTIQRTQQEDSAVYLCASSLGESYEQYFGPGTRLTVT.

The table lists this clonotype with a few counts. The chain recombines TRBV6-6 with TRBJ1-1; 9 bases map to TRBD1. The germline CDR1 and CDR2 sequences are MNHNY and SVGAGI (reference sequence). The length of the CDR3 is 15 residues. V shed 7 bases and J 0 bases; nucleotides not matched to a gene: 6. CDR3 amino acids: CASTDRGGVNTEAFF. CDR3 nucleotides: TGTGCCAGCACTGACAGGGGGGGGGTGAACACTGAAGCTTTCTTT.

The J gene is TRBJ1-1, the V gene TRBV7-2, with no clear D. The CDR3 has 13 residues. Germline loops: CDR1 SGHTA, CDR2 FQGNSA. V shed 5 bases and J shed 4 bases, with 11 bases lying between them. The chain's CDR3 is CASSVSSFTEAFF. The CDR3 nucleotides are TGTGCCAGCAGCGTAAGCAGCTTCACTGAAGCTTTCTTT.

In this sample, this clonotype turned up many times. The CDR3 DNA reads as TGCGCCAGCAGCCAAGAGGGGGTCTCCGAGCAGTACTTC. Protein product: CASSQEGVSEQYF. The J gene is TRBJ2-7, the V gene TRBV4-3; D assignment may be TRBD1 or TRBD2 (5 bases each). The CDR3 totals 13 residues. Trimming left V 0 bases short and J 6 bases short, with 9 bases between. Germline lookup yields CDR1 LGHNA and CDR2 YSLEER.

The chain has TRBV12-5 and TRBJ2-5; D might be TRBD1 (6 bases). This CDR3 is 14 amino acids long. Trimming removed 6 bases at V and 3 bases at J, with 14 bases between. CDR1 and CDR2 from the germline V gene are LGHNT and FRNRAP. The CDR3, as DNA: TGTGCTAGTGGCCCACCTTACAGGGAAGAGACCCAGTACTTC. Residues: CASGPPYREETQYF. Full variable domain (outside the CDR3, taken from reference TRBV12-5 and TRBJ2-5): DARVTQTPRHKVTEMGQEVTMRCQPILGHNTVFWYRQTMMQGLELLAYFRNRAPLDDSGMPKDRFSAEMPDATLATLKIQPSEPRDSAVYFCASGPPYREETQYFGPGTRLLVL.